The rows below give T cell receptor beta chains drawn from one sample of a study of cytomegalovirus exposure and HLA in healthy donors. Clones were read by immunoSEQ multiplex PCR, and TCRdb kept only the in-frame ones, dropping some. The table has 130,000 to 150,000 clones, around 82% seen once. The sample consisted of PBMCs. These receptors all come from a man in his forties or fifties in good health and CMV-seropositive. Each CDR3 is given with its conserved first and last residue. D genes are given only for firm matches. Size tells how often a clone was seen (once, few, many) or the class of an expanded clone, and some rows leave it out.

d_call: .
clone_size: once
j_call: TRBJ1-2
v_call: TRBV28
cdr3_nt: TGTGCCAGCAGTTTAGTCGGTGCCTATGGCTACACCTTC
cdr3_aa: CASSLVGAYGYTF

d_call: .
clone_size: .
j_call: TRBJ2-1
v_call: TRBV18
cdr3_nt: TGTGCCAGCTCACCCATCAGTTACAATGAGCAGTTCTTC
cdr3_aa: CASSPISYNEQFF

d_call: .
clone_size: .
j_call: TRBJ1-2
v_call: TRBV28
cdr3_nt: TGTGCCAGCACCCCACAGGGAAAGTTCAAAGGTGGCTACACCTTC
cdr3_aa: CASTPQGKFKGGYTF

d_call: TRBD1
clone_size: .
j_call: TRBJ1-1
v_call: TRBV18
cdr3_nt: TGTGCCAGCTCGCCGCCGGGACAGGGGGCGAAGAACACTGAAGCTTTCTTT
cdr3_aa: CASSPPGQGAKNTEAFF

d_call: .
clone_size: .
j_call: TRBJ2-5
v_call: TRBV5-4
cdr3_nt: TGTGCCAGCAGCTTGCAGGGGTTGGTGGAGACCCAGTACTTC
cdr3_aa: CASSLQGLVETQYF

d_call: .
clone_size: .
j_call: TRBJ1-2
v_call: TRBV19
cdr3_nt: TGTGCCAGTAGTATAGTGACGCGGGGGAGTCATGGCTACACCTTC
cdr3_aa: CASSIVTRGSHGYTF

d_call: .
clone_size: once
j_call: TRBJ2-1
v_call: TRBV6-6
cdr3_nt: TGTGCCAGCAGTACCGATCGACAGGCGATATACAATGAGCAGTTCTTC
cdr3_aa: CASSTDRQAIYNEQFF

d_call: TRBD2
clone_size: .
j_call: TRBJ2-7
v_call: TRBV18
cdr3_nt: TGTGCCAGCTCACTTGGGGTCGGACTAGCGGGAGGCCACGAGCAGTACTTC
cdr3_aa: CASSLGVGLAGGHEQYF

d_call: .
clone_size: .
j_call: TRBJ2-6
v_call: TRBV7-8
cdr3_nt: TGTGCCAGCAGCTCGGGAGCCTTCGGGGCCAACGTCCTGACTTTC
cdr3_aa: CASSSGAFGANVLTF

d_call: TRBD2
clone_size: .
j_call: TRBJ2-1
v_call: TRBV6-5
cdr3_nt: TGTGCCAGCAGGGTGGCTAGCGGAGCCCGTGGTGAGCAGTTCTTC
cdr3_aa: CASRVASGARGEQFF

d_call: .
clone_size: .
j_call: TRBJ2-7
v_call: TRBV28
cdr3_nt: TGTGCCAGCGGACAAGGGGTAGGGAACGAGCAGTACTTC
cdr3_aa: CASGQGVGNEQYF

d_call: .
clone_size: .
j_call: TRBJ1-1
v_call: TRBV5-1
cdr3_nt: TGCGCCAGCAGCTTGTTTGGAGAGGTCACTGAAGCTTTCTTT
cdr3_aa: CASSLFGEVTEAFF

d_call: .
clone_size: few
j_call: TRBJ1-5
v_call: TRBV30
cdr3_nt: TGTGCCTGGACCAGCCCAGGGGCCAATCAGCCCCAGCATTTT
cdr3_aa: CAWTSPGANQPQHF

d_call: TRBD1
clone_size: .
j_call: TRBJ1-4
v_call: TRBV6-6
cdr3_nt: TGTGCCAGCAGTACGGGACAGGGGAGTAAAAAACTGTTTTTT
cdr3_aa: CASSTGQGSKKLFF

d_call: TRBD2
clone_size: .
j_call: TRBJ2-7
v_call: TRBV10-3
cdr3_nt: TGCGCCATCAAACCCGGGGGGGCCTCCGAGCAGTACTTC
cdr3_aa: CAIKPGGASEQYF

d_call: TRBD1
clone_size: few
j_call: TRBJ1-1
v_call: TRBV9
cdr3_nt: TGTGCCAGCAGCGTAGACCCCGTTACAGGGGTAAACACTGAAGCTTTCTTT
cdr3_aa: CASSVDPVTGVNTEAFF

d_call: .
clone_size: .
j_call: TRBJ2-7
v_call: TRBV10-3
cdr3_nt: TGTGCCATCAGTGAGCCCCGGGGGTACGAGCAGTACTTC
cdr3_aa: CAISEPRGYEQYF

d_call: TRBD1
clone_size: .
j_call: TRBJ1-2
v_call: TRBV7-9
cdr3_nt: TGTGCCAGCAGCTGGACAGGGGCGTCCGGGGAAGGCTACACCTTC
cdr3_aa: CASSWTGASGEGYTF

d_call: TRBD2
clone_size: .
j_call: TRBJ2-3
v_call: TRBV7-2
cdr3_nt: TGTGCCAGCAGCCCCGCGGGGACTAGGGTGAGGACAGATACGCAGTATTTT
cdr3_aa: CASSPAGTRVRTDTQYF

d_call: TRBD1
clone_size: .
j_call: TRBJ2-1
v_call: TRBV5-1
cdr3_nt: TGCGCCAGCAGCGGCCGGGTCGGGACAGCGTCCAATGAGCAGTTCTTC
cdr3_aa: CASSGRVGTASNEQFF

d_call: TRBD2
clone_size: .
j_call: TRBJ2-5
v_call: TRBV4-2
cdr3_nt: TGTGCCAGCAGCCAGGAGGGACTAGCGGGAAGGGTCCAAGAGACCCAGTACTTC
cdr3_aa: CASSQEGLAGRVQETQYF

d_call: TRBD1
clone_size: few
j_call: TRBJ1-2
v_call: TRBV27
cdr3_nt: TGTGCCAGCAGTTTCTTAGGACAGGGCGTTGAAGGCTACACCTTC
cdr3_aa: CASSFLGQGVEGYTF

d_call: TRBD1
clone_size: .
j_call: TRBJ2-7
v_call: TRBV19
cdr3_nt: TGTGCCAGTAGTCTCAGGACCGGGACAGGCTACGAGCAGTACTTC
cdr3_aa: CASSLRTGTGYEQYF

d_call: .
clone_size: .
j_call: TRBJ2-5
v_call: TRBV10-3
cdr3_nt: TGTGCCATCAGTAACGGAGGGGAGACCCAGTACTTC
cdr3_aa: CAISNGGETQYF

d_call: TRBD1
clone_size: .
j_call: TRBJ1-1
v_call: TRBV6-5
cdr3_nt: TGTGCCAGCAGTTTCACAGGGGGCAACACTGAAGCTTTCTTT
cdr3_aa: CASSFTGGNTEAFF

d_call: TRBD1
clone_size: .
j_call: TRBJ1-2
v_call: TRBV9
cdr3_nt: TGTGCCAGCAGCGTAGGACAGGGTGAATATGGCTACACCTTC
cdr3_aa: CASSVGQGEYGYTF

d_call: TRBD2
clone_size: .
j_call: TRBJ2-1
v_call: TRBV5-1
cdr3_nt: TGCGCCAGCAGCTTGGTTAGCGGGACGAACAATGAGCAGTTCTTC
cdr3_aa: CASSLVSGTNNEQFF

d_call: .
clone_size: .
j_call: TRBJ2-7
v_call: TRBV19
cdr3_nt: TGTGCCAGTACTTCGACGCAAGGAGGACGCGAGCAGTACTTC
cdr3_aa: CASTSTQGGREQYF

d_call: TRBD1
clone_size: .
j_call: TRBJ1-4
v_call: TRBV15
cdr3_nt: TGTGCCACCAGCAGAGATCGACAGGGGGCGGGTGAAAAACTGTTTTTT
cdr3_aa: CATSRDRQGAGEKLFF

d_call: TRBD1
clone_size: .
j_call: TRBJ2-6
v_call: TRBV6-5
cdr3_nt: TGTGCCAGCAATTCCAGGGGGCAAGGGGCCAACGTCCTGACTTTC
cdr3_aa: CASNSRGQGANVLTF

d_call: TRBD2
clone_size: few
j_call: TRBJ2-2
v_call: TRBV29-1
cdr3_nt: TGCAGCGTGACTAGCGGGGGGGCCAACACCGGGGAGCTGTTTTTT
cdr3_aa: CSVTSGGANTGELFF

d_call: .
clone_size: .
j_call: TRBJ2-7
v_call: TRBV6-1
cdr3_nt: TGTGCCAGCAGTGCAAGGGGCCCCTCCCTTTACGAGCAGTACTTC
cdr3_aa: CASSARGPSLYEQYF

d_call: .
clone_size: .
j_call: TRBJ2-7
v_call: TRBV19
cdr3_nt: TGTGCCAGTAGCGATTGGGGACACACTCTCTACGAGCAGTACTTC
cdr3_aa: CASSDWGHTLYEQYF

d_call: .
clone_size: .
j_call: TRBJ2-2
v_call: TRBV9
cdr3_nt: TGTGCCAGCAGCGTAGAACGGCGGGGGCTCCTCACCGGGGAGCTGTTTTTT
cdr3_aa: CASSVERRGLLTGELFF

d_call: TRBD1
clone_size: .
j_call: TRBJ1-6
v_call: TRBV27
cdr3_nt: TGTGCCAGCAGTTTCCGGACAGGCAATTCACCCCTCCACTTT
cdr3_aa: CASSFRTGNSPLHF

d_call: .
clone_size: .
j_call: TRBJ2-5
v_call: TRBV4-2
cdr3_nt: TGTGCCAGCAGCCAAGAAGGCAGCGGGACACAGGAGACCCAGTACTTC
cdr3_aa: CASSQEGSGTQETQYF

d_call: .
clone_size: few
j_call: TRBJ1-1
v_call: TRBV4-3
cdr3_nt: TGCGCCAGCAGCCGAAAACAGGGGAACACTGAAGCTTTCTTT
cdr3_aa: CASSRKQGNTEAFF

d_call: TRBD1
clone_size: .
j_call: TRBJ2-3
v_call: TRBV2
cdr3_nt: TGTGCCAGCAGTTGGACAGGACCCACAGATACGCAGTATTTT
cdr3_aa: CASSWTGPTDTQYF

d_call: .
clone_size: once
j_call: TRBJ2-2
v_call: TRBV5-6
cdr3_nt: TGTGCCAGCAGCTTGGGGCCGTCAATAAACACCGGGGAGCTGTTTTTT
cdr3_aa: CASSLGPSINTGELFF

d_call: TRBD1
clone_size: once
j_call: TRBJ2-7
v_call: TRBV19
cdr3_nt: TGTGCCAGTAGTCCCGGGACAGGGAGATACGAGCAGTACTTC
cdr3_aa: CASSPGTGRYEQYF

d_call: TRBD2
clone_size: .
j_call: TRBJ2-4
v_call: TRBV27
cdr3_nt: TGTGCCAGCAGTCCCCGGGGTGGGCGGGGGTCGGGAGCCAAAAACATTCAGTACTTC
cdr3_aa: CASSPRGGRGSGAKNIQYF

d_call: .
clone_size: .
j_call: TRBJ2-2
v_call: TRBV6-5
cdr3_nt: TGTGCCAGCAGTTCCCCCCGACGAGAGGACACCGGGGAGCTGTTTTTT
cdr3_aa: CASSSPRREDTGELFF

d_call: TRBD1
clone_size: .
j_call: TRBJ2-1
v_call: TRBV18
cdr3_nt: TGTGCCAGCTCACCTTTGGGACAGTATTACAATGAGCAGTTCTTC
cdr3_aa: CASSPLGQYYNEQFF

d_call: .
clone_size: .
j_call: TRBJ2-1
v_call: TRBV27
cdr3_nt: TGTGCCAGCAGTTGGCCAGGGGTATACAATGAGCAGTTCTTC
cdr3_aa: CASSWPGVYNEQFF

d_call: .
clone_size: few
j_call: TRBJ2-1
v_call: TRBV6-1
cdr3_nt: TGTGCCAGCAGTGAATTGATACTAGCTAGTGAGCAGTTCTTC
cdr3_aa: CASSELILASEQFF

d_call: TRBD2
clone_size: .
j_call: TRBJ2-5
v_call: TRBV5-4
cdr3_nt: TGTGCCAGCAGCTTGAGACTAGCGGGAGGCCAAGAGACCCAGTACTTC
cdr3_aa: CASSLRLAGGQETQYF

d_call: .
clone_size: once
j_call: TRBJ1-1
v_call: TRBV5-1
cdr3_nt: TGCGCCAGCAGCTACGGACAATCTGAAGCTTTCTTT
cdr3_aa: CASSYGQSEAFF